This T cell receptor (beta chain) came from a study of cytomegalovirus exposure and HLA in healthy donors. Study-wide results and caveats: It emerged from a later analysis that several of the most significant clusters appeared to be linked to common viral pathogens.

The PCR used 60 Vbeta and 13 Jbeta primers. Clones were sequenced by immunoSEQ multiplex PCR, and TCRdb holds only the in-frame ones, with some missing. Seen here are tens of thousands of clones, about 82% observed once, and the top ten hold about 4.5%. Concerning this clone: What it binds is not known.

The sample comprised PBMCs. The sequence was collected from a woman aged 25-40 years in good health and CMV-seronegative.

The CDR3, as DNA: TGTGCCAGCAGCCAGGACCCACTAGGCTATGGCTACACCTTC. This translates into CASSQDPLGYGYTF. The rearrangement links TRBV7-9 to TRBJ1-2; no definite D call. The CDR3 consists of 14 residues. Germline CDR1 reads SEHNR; CDR2 reads FQNEAQ (reference sequence). V was trimmed by 5 bases and J by 4 bases, leaving 14 bases between them.